This TCR beta chain was captured by sequencing in a study of T cells in Graves' hyperthyroidism and ophthalmopathy. The CDR3 length is 18 residues. V gave up 3 bases and J gave up 2 bases; unmatched junction bases: 11. In germline, CDR1 is KGHDR, CDR2 SFDVKD. Regions amplified from RNA transcripts were the TCR beta CDR3 regions. HTBI primers drove first-round RT-PCR of the TCR CDR3. TCRdb processed the multiplex PCR reads anew with MiXCR; each CDR3 protein has one entry. The data hold about 350,000 distinct CDR3 sequences, with about 18% observed a single time. What was sequenced was blood. This sequence was found in a woman aged 25-40 years with Graves' hyperthyroidism that later progressed to Graves' ophthalmopathy. J is TRBJ2-3 and V is TRBV24-1, with TRBD2 matching over 9 bases. The CDR3: CATSDGREGPYYTDTQYF. The CDR3 DNA follows: TGTGCCACCAGTGATGGGCGGGAGGGCCCCTATTACACAGATACGCAGTATTTT.